The 21 T cell receptor beta chains listed next were all sequenced from one sample in a study of T cell repertoires in cytomegalovirus infection. Each CDR3 protein is one row after TCRdb ran MiXCR on the reads. Of 310,000 or so distinct CDR3 sequences in the sample, approximately 10% were seen once. Source material: PBMCs. The source of these receptors is a human donor in good health (CMV status not recorded). Some clones in this sample may be carry-over from other donors' samples.

This clonotype was found many times. This chain connects TRBV7-8 to TRBJ1-1, with 7 nucleotides matching TRBD1. The CDR3 runs 14 residues. V gave up 4 bases and J gave up 5 bases; unmatched junction bases: 7. CDR1 SGHVS and CDR2 FQNEAQ come from the germline V gene. The CDR3 DNA follows: TGTGCCAGCAGCTACTCGACAGGGCGGACTGAAGCTTTCTTT. Its translation: CASSYSTGRTEAFF.

The rearrangement links TRBV20-1 to TRBJ2-3, with D tentatively TRBD1 (5 bases). The CDR3 is 16 amino acids. Germline CDR1 DFQATT, CDR2 SNEGSKA (reference sequence). Trimming shortened V by 0 bases and J by 0 bases, and 13 bases separated the two germline ends. CDR3 residues: CSARDWGLGSTDTQYF. The CDR3 DNA follows: TGCAGTGCTAGAGATTGGGGCCTGGGGAGCACAGATACGCAGTATTTT.

This clonotype was counted ten times or more. The chain joins TRBV19 to TRBJ1-2; D uncertain. The CDR3 spans 13 residues. Between the trimmed V and J ends, which lost 6 bases and 4 bases, there was a span of 12 bases. Germline CDR1 reads LNHDA; CDR2 reads SQIVND (reference sequence). The CDR3 region has the DNA TGTGCCAGTAGGGAGAGTCTTCGCTATGGCTACACCTTC. Protein product: CASRESLRYGYTF.

This clonotype was counted many times. The chain uses TRBV28 and TRBJ2-1; D gene unclear. The V and J ends lost 5 bases and 2 bases respectively, with 13 bases between them. This CDR3 spans 15 amino acids. Germline assignment: CDR1 MDHEN and CDR2 SYDVKM. CDR3 loop: CASSAGEAAYNEQFF. The DNA for the CDR3 is TGTGCCAGCAGTGCTGGAGAGGCCGCCTACAATGAGCAGTTCTTC.

This clonotype was seen a few times. This chain links TRBV6-5 with TRBJ1-1; 7 nucleotides align to TRBD1. This CDR3 spans 15 amino acids. V shed 2 bases and J 0 bases; nucleotides not matched to a gene: 3. Germline V lookup: CDR1 MNHEY, CDR2 SVGAGI. Here the CDR3 reads CASSYPGQLNTEAFF. CDR3 nucleotide sequence: TGTGCCAGCAGTTACCCGGGACAGCTGAACACTGAAGCTTTCTTT.

This clonotype was picked up many times. The CDR3 protein is CASSYSRTVMSQYF. The DNA for the CDR3 is TGTGCCAGCAGTTACTCGCGAACTGTAATGAGCCAGTACTTC. The chain joins TRBV6-2 or TRBV6-3 to TRBJ2-5; D uncertain. V lost 0 bases and J 10 bases, leaving 15 bases between the germline ends. CDR3 length: 14 residues. Germline V gene data show CDR1 as MNHEY and CDR2 as SVGEGT.

This clonotype has more than one count but fewer than ten. V is TRBV28 and J is TRBJ1-2; perhaps TRBD1 as D (6 bases). The CDR3 runs 13 residues. Germline V gene data show CDR1 as MDHEN and CDR2 as SYDVKM. V lost 7 bases, J lost 5 bases, and 14 bases lay in between. The CDR3 reads CASTSQGWYGYTF. The CDR3 nucleotides are TGTGCCAGCACCTCGCAGGGGTGGTATGGCTACACCTTC.

This clonotype showed up many times. The J gene is TRBJ2-5, the V gene TRBV19, with D perhaps matching TRBD1 (5 bases). Trimming pared 8 bases from V and 2 bases from J, leaving 12 bases between. CDR1 and CDR2 (germline): LNHDA, SQIVND (reference sequence). This CDR3 contains 13 residues. This chain's CDR3 is CASRKGRQETQYF. CDR3 bases: TGTGCCAGTCGGAAGGGGCGGCAAGAGACCCAGTACTTC.

The rearrangement uses TRBV19 and TRBJ1-1; D is ambiguous. The CDR3 has 12 amino acids. In germline, CDR1 is LNHDA, CDR2 SQIVND (reference sequence). Trimming removed 10 bases at V and 1 base at J, with 10 bases between. The chain's CDR3 is CAIQDGNTEAFF. The CDR3 bases are TGTGCCATTCAGGACGGGAACACTGAAGCTTTCTTT.

The CDR3 protein is CASSLDTPPYEQYF. As DNA, the CDR3 is TGTGCCAGCAGTTTAGATACCCCCCCCTACGAGCAGTACTTC. The chain is built from TRBV12-3 or TRBV12-4 and TRBJ2-7; D unresolved. The CDR3 totals 14 residues. V was pared by 1 base and J by 2 bases, with 9 bases between.

The gene calls are TRBV20-1 and TRBJ1-2, with unresolved D. Trimming shortened V by 7 bases and J by 4 bases, and 7 bases separated the two germline ends. The CDR3 has 10 residues. From germline, CDR1 is DFQATT and CDR2 SNEGSKA (reference sequence). In DNA, the CDR3 is TGCAGTGTATGGTCCTATGGCTACACCTTC. Its protein product is CSVWSYGYTF.

This clonotype was counted at least ten times. The chain employs TRBV7-2 and TRBJ2-2, with D perhaps matching TRBD2 (5 bases). The CDR3 is made up of 12 amino acids. Germline-derived CDR1 and CDR2 are SGHTA and FQGNSA. Trimming took 5 bases from V and 7 from J, leaving 8 bases between them. This chain's CDR3 is CASSPGSGELFF. CDR3 sequence (DNA): TGTGCCAGCAGCCCTGGGAGCGGGGAGCTGTTTTTT.

V usage is TRBV20-1 and J usage is TRBJ2-1; 9 bases agree with TRBD2. Trimming took 4 bases from V and 8 from J; bases not matched to a gene: 9. Germline values: CDR1 DFQATT, CDR2 SNEGSKA (reference sequence). The CDR3 runs 14 residues. CDR3 coding DNA: TGCAGTGCTACTACGGCTAGCGGGGCGGATGAGCAGTTCTTC. It encodes CSATTASGADEQFF.

This clonotype was detected ten times or more. The chain couples TRBV7-2 to TRBJ1-6, with D possibly TRBD1 on 5 matching bases. The CDR3 has 15 residues. With 5 bases removed from V and 8 bases from J, the gap between germline ends came to 16 bases. CDR1 and CDR2 from the germline V gene are SGHTA and FQGNSA. CDR3 bases: TGTGCCAGCAGCGCAGGTGGGGACCGATATTCACCCCTCCACTTT. Its translation is CASSAGGDRYSPLHF. Looking up the rest from reference TRBV7-2 and TRBJ1-6 gives the full variable domain: GAGVSQSPSNKVTEKGKDVELRCDPISGHTALYWYRQSLGQGLEFLIYFQGNSAPDKSGLPSDRFSAERTGGSVSTLTIQRTQQEDSAVYLCASSAGGDRYSPLHFGNGTRLTVT.

This clonotype was detected ten times or more. The chain has TRBV7-2 and TRBJ1-6, with unresolved D. CDR3 size: 15 residues. Trimming took off 5 bases at V and 10 bases at J, with 18 bases between the two ends. The V gene's germline CDR1 is SGHTA and CDR2 FQGNSA. The CDR3 here is CASSPQSKIGSPLHF. Here the CDR3 DNA reads TGTGCCAGCAGCCCCCAAAGCAAAATAGGGTCACCCCTCCACTTT.

This clonotype was seen ten or more times. The V and J genes are TRBV24-1 and TRBJ2-3; TRBD2 might be the D (6 bases). The CDR3 covers 15 residues. The germline V gene has CDR1 KGHDR and CDR2 SFDVKD. The V gene lost 12 bases and the J gene lost 3 bases, with 21 bases spanning the gap. The CDR3 here is CASRDGGGLTDTQYF. In DNA form, the CDR3 reads TGTGCCTCTCGCGACGGGGGAGGTCTAACAGATACGCAGTATTTT.

This chain connects TRBV6-2 or TRBV6-3 to TRBJ2-5; unclear D gene. The germline V gene encodes CDR1 MNHEY and CDR2 SVGEGT. Trimming removed 2 bases at V and 2 bases at J, with 15 bases between. The CDR3 sequence is 16 residues long. This CDR3 reads CASSYPLYSIQETQYF. CDR3 sequence (DNA): TGTGCCAGCAGTTACCCCCTTTATAGTATACAAGAGACCCAGTACTTC.

This clonotype appeared many times. In nucleotides, the CDR3 is TGTGCCAGCAGTTACGGCCGCGGGGGCAGGACTGAAGCTTTCTTT. Translating gives CASSYGRGGRTEAFF. J is TRBJ1-1 and V is TRBV6-2 or TRBV6-3, with D possibly matching TRBD1 (6 bases). The CDR3 sequence is 15 residues long. The V gene lost 2 bases and the J gene lost 5 bases, with 15 bases spanning the gap. The germline CDR1 and CDR2 sequences are MNHEY and SVGEGT.

This chain connects TRBV12-5 to TRBJ1-5; unclear D gene. The germline CDR1 and CDR2 sequences are LGHNT and FRNRAP. The V and J ends lost 5 bases and 6 bases respectively, with 11 bases between them. The CDR3 is 13 amino acids. CDR3 amino acids: CASGLTTSQPQHF. CDR3 nucleotides: TGTGCTAGTGGTCTGACCACGAGTCAGCCCCAGCATTTT.

This clonotype appeared many times. This rearrangement joins TRBV6-2 or TRBV6-3 to TRBJ2-7; D may match TRBD1 or TRBD2 (5 bases each). In germline, CDR1 is MNHEY, CDR2 SVGEGT. The length of the CDR3 is 14 residues. The V end was cut by 7 bases, the J end by 0 bases, with 13 bases between. CDR3 nucleotide sequence: TGTGCCAGCACCGGGACCGAGAGCTCCTACGAGCAGTACGTC. As protein: CASTGTESSYEQYV.

The chain carries TRBV3-1 and TRBJ2-1; D gene uncertain. The CDR3 runs 14 residues. Trimming shortened V by 1 base and J by 8 bases, and 12 bases separated the two germline ends. In germline, CDR1 is LGHDT, CDR2 YNNKEL (reference sequence). CDR3 bases: TGTGCCAGCAGCCAAGGGGCCAGGTGGCATGAGCAGTTCTTC. It codes for CASSQGARWHEQFF.